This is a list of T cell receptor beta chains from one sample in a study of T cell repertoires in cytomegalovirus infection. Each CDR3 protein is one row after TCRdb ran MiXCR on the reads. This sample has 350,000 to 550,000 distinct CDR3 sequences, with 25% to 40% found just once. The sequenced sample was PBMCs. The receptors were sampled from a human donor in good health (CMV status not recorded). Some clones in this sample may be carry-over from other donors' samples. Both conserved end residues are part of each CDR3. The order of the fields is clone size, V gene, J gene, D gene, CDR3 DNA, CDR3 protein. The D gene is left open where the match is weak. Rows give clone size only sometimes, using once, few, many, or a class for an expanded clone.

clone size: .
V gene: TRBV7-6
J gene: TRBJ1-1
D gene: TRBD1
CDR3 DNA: TGTGCCAGCAGCCCTCAAGGACAGGGCGGGACTGAAGCTTTCTTT
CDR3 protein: CASSPQGQGGTEAFF

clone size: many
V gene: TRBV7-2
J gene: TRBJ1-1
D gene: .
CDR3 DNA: TGTGCCAGCAGCCCCGTGGAGGGGACACTCACTGAAGCTTTCTTT
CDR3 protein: CASSPVEGTLTEAFF

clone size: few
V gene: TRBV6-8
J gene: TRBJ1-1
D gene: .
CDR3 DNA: TGTGCCAGCAGTTACTCCACAACGAACACTGAAGCTTTCTTT
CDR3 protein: CASSYSTTNTEAFF

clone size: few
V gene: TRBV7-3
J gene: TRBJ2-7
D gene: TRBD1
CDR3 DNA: TGTGCCAGCAGCTTACTGGGACAGGGGTCTTACGAGCAGTACTTC
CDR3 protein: CASSLLGQGSYEQYF

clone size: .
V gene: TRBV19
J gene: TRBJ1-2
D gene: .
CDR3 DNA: TGTGCCAGTAGTAACCGCGGTGCATCTAACTATGGCTACACCTTC
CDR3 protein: CASSNRGASNYGYTF

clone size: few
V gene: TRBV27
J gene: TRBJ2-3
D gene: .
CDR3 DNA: TGTGCCAGCCACCTGTACCGGGCAGATACGCAGTATTTT
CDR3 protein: CASHLYRADTQYF

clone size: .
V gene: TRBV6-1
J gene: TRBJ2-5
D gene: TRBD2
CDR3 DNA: TGTGCCAGCAGTGGAACTAGCGGGGGGACCCAGTACTTC
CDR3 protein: CASSGTSGGTQYF

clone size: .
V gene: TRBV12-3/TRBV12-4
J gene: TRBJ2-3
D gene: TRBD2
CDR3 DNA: TGTGCCGGCAGTTTAGATTCTAGCGGAACAGATACGCAGTATTTT
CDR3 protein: CAGSLDSSGTDTQYF

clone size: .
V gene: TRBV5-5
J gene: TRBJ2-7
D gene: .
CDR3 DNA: TGTGCCAGCAGCTTGGGACAGGTCTCCTACGAGCAGTACTTC
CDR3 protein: CASSLGQVSYEQYF

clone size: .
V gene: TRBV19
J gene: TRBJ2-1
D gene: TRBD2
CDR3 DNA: TGTGCCAGTAGTATTCCGACTAGCGGGGGGGCCTACAATGAGCAGTTCTTC
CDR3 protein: CASSIPTSGGAYNEQFF

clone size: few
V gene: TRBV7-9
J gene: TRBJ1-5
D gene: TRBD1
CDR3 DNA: TGTGCCAGCAGCCCAGGGACAGCCTATCAGCCCCAGCATTTT
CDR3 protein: CASSPGTAYQPQHF

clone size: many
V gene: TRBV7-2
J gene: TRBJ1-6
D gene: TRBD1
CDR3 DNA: TGTGCCAGCAGCTTAGTAGGGGGCAATTCACCCCTCCACTTT
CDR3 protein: CASSLVGGNSPLHF

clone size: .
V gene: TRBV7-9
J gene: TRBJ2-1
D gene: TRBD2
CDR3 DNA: TGTGCCAGCAGCTTGTTCGCTAGCGGGGGGCTCAATGAGCAGTTCTTC
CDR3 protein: CASSLFASGGLNEQFF

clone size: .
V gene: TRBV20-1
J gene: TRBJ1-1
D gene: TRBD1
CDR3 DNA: TGCAGTGCTAGAGAAGGACAGGGAAGAACTGAAGCTTTCTTT
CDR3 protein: CSAREGQGRTEAFF

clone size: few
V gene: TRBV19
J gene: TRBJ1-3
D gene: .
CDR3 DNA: TGTGCCAGTAGCCGGACAGCTGGAAACACCATATATTTT
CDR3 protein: CASSRTAGNTIYF

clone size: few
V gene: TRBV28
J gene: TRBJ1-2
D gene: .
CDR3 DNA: TGTGCCAGCAGTTTACCAGGGGCCCGCTACACCTTC
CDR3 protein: CASSLPGARYTF

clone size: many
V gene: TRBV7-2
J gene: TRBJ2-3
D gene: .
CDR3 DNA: TGTGCCAGCAGCTTCCCCGGTAGCACAGATACGCAGTATTTT
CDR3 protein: CASSFPGSTDTQYF

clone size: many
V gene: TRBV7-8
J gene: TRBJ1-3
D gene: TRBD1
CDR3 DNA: TGTGCCAGCAGCGACAGGGTAGGAGCTGGAAACACCATATATTTT
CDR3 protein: CASSDRVGAGNTIYF

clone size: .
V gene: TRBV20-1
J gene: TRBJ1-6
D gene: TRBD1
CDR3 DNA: TGCAGTGCTAGACTCCAGCTGGGACAGTTGTATAATTCACCCCTCCACTTT
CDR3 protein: CSARLQLGQLYNSPLHF

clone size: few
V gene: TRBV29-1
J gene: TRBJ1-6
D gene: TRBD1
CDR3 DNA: TGCAGCGCCCCGGGACAGGGCCCCCCTTCCTATAATTCACCCCTCCACTTT
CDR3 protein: CSAPGQGPPSYNSPLHF

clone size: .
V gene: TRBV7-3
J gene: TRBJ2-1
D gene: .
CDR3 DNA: TGTGCCAGCAGTTCTACACCGGACAGTTCTGAGCAGTTCTTC
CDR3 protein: CASSSTPDSSEQFF

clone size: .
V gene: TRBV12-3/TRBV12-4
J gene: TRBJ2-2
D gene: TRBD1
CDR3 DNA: TGTGCCAGCAGACAAACAGGGGGCACCGGGGAGCTGTTTTTT
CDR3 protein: CASRQTGGTGELFF

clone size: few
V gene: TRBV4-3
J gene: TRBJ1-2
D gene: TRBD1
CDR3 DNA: TGCGCCAGCAGCCAAGAAATGGGGACAGGGGAAGGCTACACCTTC
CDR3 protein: CASSQEMGTGEGYTF

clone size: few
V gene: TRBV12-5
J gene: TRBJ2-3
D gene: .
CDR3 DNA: TGTGCTAGTGGCCCGGGGTTTGCGGGGCGAACAGATACGCAGTATTTT
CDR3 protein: CASGPGFAGRTDTQYF

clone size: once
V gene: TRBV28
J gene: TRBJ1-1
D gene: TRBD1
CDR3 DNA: TGTGCCAGCAGTTTGCCCCCCGGGACAGCCCTGATGAACACTGAAGCTTTCTTT
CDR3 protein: CASSLPPGTALMNTEAFF

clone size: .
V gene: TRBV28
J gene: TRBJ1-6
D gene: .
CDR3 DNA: TGTGCCAGCAGTCGGACGGATGGAAGCTCCTATAATTCACCCCTCCACTTT
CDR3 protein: CASSRTDGSSYNSPLHF

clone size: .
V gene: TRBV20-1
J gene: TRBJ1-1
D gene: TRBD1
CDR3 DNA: TGCAGTGCTAGGCGCCCCGGGACAGGGGTGGGGGAGAACACTGAAGCTTTCTTT
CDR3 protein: CSARRPGTGVGENTEAFF

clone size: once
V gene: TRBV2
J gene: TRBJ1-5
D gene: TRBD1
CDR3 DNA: TGTGCCAGCAGCCGAGCAGGGGGACAGGATCAGCCCCAGCATTTT
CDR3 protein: CASSRAGGQDQPQHF

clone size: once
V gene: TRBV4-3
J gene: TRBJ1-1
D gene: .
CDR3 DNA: TGCGCCAGCAGCCAAGCGGACGGTTGGAACACTGAAGCTTTCTTT
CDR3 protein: CASSQADGWNTEAFF

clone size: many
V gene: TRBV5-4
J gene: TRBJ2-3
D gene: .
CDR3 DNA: TGTGCCAGCAGAAGACAACAATCTAGCACAGATACGCAGTATTTT
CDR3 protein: CASRRQQSSTDTQYF

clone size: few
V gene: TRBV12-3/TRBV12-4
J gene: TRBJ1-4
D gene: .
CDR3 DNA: TGTGCCAGCGATGACAGCGCAACTAATGAAAAACTGTTTTTT
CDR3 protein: CASDDSATNEKLFF

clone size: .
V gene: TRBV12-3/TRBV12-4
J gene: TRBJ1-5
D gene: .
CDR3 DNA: TGTGCCAGCAGTTTTACAGGAAATCAGCCCCAGAATTTT
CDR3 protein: CASSFTGNQPQNF

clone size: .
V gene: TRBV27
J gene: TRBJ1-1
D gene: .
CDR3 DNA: TGTGCCAGCAGTTCGACCAAGACAAGTATGAACACTGAAGCTTTCTTT
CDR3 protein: CASSSTKTSMNTEAFF

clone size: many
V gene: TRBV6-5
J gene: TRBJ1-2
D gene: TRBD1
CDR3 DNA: TGTGCCAGCAGTTACTCGAGGGGACAGGGGGAACCCCACTATGGCTACACCTTC
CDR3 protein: CASSYSRGQGEPHYGYTF

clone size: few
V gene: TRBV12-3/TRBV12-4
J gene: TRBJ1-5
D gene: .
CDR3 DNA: TGTGCCAGCAGTTTGGTACGGGGGGACGCGAGCAATCAGCCCCAGCATTTT
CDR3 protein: CASSLVRGDASNQPQHF

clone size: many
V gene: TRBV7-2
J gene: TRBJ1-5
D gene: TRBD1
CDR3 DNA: TGTGCCAGCAGCTTTGGGGACAGGGGGCCTGTTCAGCCCCAGCATTTT
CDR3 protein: CASSFGDRGPVQPQHF

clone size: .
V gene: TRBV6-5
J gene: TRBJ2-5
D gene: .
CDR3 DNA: TGTGCCAGCCGGAGCGGGCTCCAAGAGACCCAGTACTTC
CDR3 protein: CASRSGLQETQYF

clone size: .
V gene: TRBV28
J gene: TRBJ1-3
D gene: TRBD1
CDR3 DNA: TGTGCCAGCAGGACCTCCCGGACAGGAGGAGGGTTTACCCTCTCTGGAAACACCATATATTTT
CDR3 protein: CASRTSRTGGGFTLSGNTIYF

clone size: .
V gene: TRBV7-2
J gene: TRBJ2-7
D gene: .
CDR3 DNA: TGTGCCAGCAACTCACCGGGGCAGGGAGTTTACGAGCAGTACTTC
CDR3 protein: CASNSPGQGVYEQYF

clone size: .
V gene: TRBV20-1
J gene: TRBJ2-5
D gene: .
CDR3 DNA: TGCAGACTTCGACATGGAACTAAGACCCAGTACTTC
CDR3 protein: CRLRHGTKTQYF

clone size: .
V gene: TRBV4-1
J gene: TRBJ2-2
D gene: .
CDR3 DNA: TGCGCCAGCAGCCAACCTTTTACCGGGGAGCTGTTTTTT
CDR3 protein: CASSQPFTGELFF

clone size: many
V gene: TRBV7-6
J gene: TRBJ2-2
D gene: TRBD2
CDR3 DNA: TGTGCCAGCAGCCTCGGAGTAGCGGGGTCTGGGGAGCTGTTTTTT
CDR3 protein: CASSLGVAGSGELFF

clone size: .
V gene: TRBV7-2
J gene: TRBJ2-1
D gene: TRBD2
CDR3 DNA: TGTGCCAGCAGCTTAGCTTGGCGGGGGGACAATGAGCAGTTCTTC
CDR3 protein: CASSLAWRGDNEQFF

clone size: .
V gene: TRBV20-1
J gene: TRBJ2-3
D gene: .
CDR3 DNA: TGCAGTGCCAAGGGGGCGGCGGGGGGCTTGCCCCCCACAGATACGCAGTATTTT
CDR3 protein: CSAKGAAGGLPPTDTQYF

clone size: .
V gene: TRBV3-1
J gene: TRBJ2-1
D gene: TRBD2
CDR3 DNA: TGTGCCAGCAGCCCAACTAGCGTGGAAACATCCTACAATGAGCAGTTCTTC
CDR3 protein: CASSPTSVETSYNEQFF

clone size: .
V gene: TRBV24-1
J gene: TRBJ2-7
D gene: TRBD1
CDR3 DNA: TGTGCCACCAGTGATCCACGGGACAGCCTTTCCTACGAGCAGTACTTC
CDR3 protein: CATSDPRDSLSYEQYF

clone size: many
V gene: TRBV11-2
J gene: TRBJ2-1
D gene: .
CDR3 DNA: TGTGCCAGCAGCCGAGGACCCAATGAGCAGTTCTTC
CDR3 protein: CASSRGPNEQFF

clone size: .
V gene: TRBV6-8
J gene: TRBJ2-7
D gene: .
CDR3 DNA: TGTGACAGCAGTTACGGCGGCCCCTACGAGCAGTACTTC
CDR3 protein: CDSSYGGPYEQYF

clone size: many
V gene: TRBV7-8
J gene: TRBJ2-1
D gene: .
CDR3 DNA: TGTGCCAGCAGCTTAGCCTGGGTTAATGAGCAGTTCTTC
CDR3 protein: CASSLAWVNEQFF

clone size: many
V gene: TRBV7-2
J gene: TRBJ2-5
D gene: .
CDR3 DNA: TGTGCCAGCAGCTTAACTAGGAACCAAGAGACCCAGTACTTC
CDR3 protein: CASSLTRNQETQYF

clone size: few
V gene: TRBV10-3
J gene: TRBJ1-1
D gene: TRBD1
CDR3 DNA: TGTGCCATCAGTGAGCAGGGGGCGAGCACTGAAGCTTTCTTT
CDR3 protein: CAISEQGASTEAFF

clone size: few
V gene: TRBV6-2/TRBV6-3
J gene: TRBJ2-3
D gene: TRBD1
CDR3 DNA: TGTGCCAGCAGCCGTAGATTGGGGCAGGGGGATGCAGATACGCAGTATTTT
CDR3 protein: CASSRRLGQGDADTQYF

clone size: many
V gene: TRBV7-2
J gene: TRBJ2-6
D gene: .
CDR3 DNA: TGTGCCAGCACCTACAGCCTCTCTGGGGCCAACGTCCTGACTTTC
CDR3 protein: CASTYSLSGANVLTF

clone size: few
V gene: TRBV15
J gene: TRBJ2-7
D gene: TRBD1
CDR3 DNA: TGTGCCACCGGGATGGGACAGGGTTACTACGAGCAGTACTTC
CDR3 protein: CATGMGQGYYEQYF

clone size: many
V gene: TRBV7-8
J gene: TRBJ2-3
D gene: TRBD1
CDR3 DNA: TGTGCCAGCAGCTTATCTGGACAGGGGTTCACAGATACGCAGTATTTT
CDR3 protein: CASSLSGQGFTDTQYF

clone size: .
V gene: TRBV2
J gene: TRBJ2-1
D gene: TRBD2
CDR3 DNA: TGTGCCAGCAGTGTGGGCCTCCTAGCGGTCTCCTACAATGAGCAGTTCTTC
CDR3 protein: CASSVGLLAVSYNEQFF

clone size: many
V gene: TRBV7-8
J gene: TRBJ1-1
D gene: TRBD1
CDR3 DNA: TGTGCCAGCAGCTTACCAAGGACAGGGGGATCTTTTTCACCAAAAGCTTTCTTT
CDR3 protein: CASSLPRTGGSFSPKAFF